The 18 T cell receptor beta chains below come from one sample, sequenced in a study of cytomegalovirus exposure and HLA in healthy donors (dated by TCRdb to about 2017). The method was the immunoSEQ multiplex PCR assay. For the multiplex PCR, a mixture combining 60 forward primers for TCR Vbeta segments and 13 reverse primers for TCR Jbeta segments was used. The table was pulled from immuneACCESS by TCRdb, which kept in-frame rearrangements only. Such tables lose some clones; where checked, under half of the loss comes from unresolved V genes, and the rest has no known cause. The sample has 70,000 or so clones on record. About 0.83% of the sample rests with the top ten. Specimen: PBMCs. The source is a boy between 5 and 17 years old in good health and CMV-seronegative.

The V gene is TRBV11-3, the J gene TRBJ1-2; 8 bases line up with TRBD1. The CDR3 is made up of 15 amino acids. In germline, CDR1 is SGHNT, CDR2 YENEEA. V lost 0 bases to trimming and J lost 7 bases; unmatched junction nucleotides: 7. The CDR3 DNA is TGTGCCAGCAGCTTAGATAAAGACAGGGGATGTGGCTACACCTTC. It specifies CASSLDKDRGCGYTF. The entire variable domain, with the rest obtained from reference TRBV11-3 and TRBJ1-2, is as follows: EAGVVQSPRYKIIEKKQPVAFWCNPISGHNTLYWYLQNLGQGPELLIRYENEEAVDDSQLPKDRFSAERLKGVDSTLKIQPAELGDSAVYLCASSLDKDRGCGYTFGSGTRLTVV.

V is TRBV13 and J is TRBJ2-7, with 13 nucleotides matching TRBD2. J gave up 4 bases and V 4 bases, and 16 bases lay outside the gene matches. CDR1 is PRHDT, CDR2 FYEKMQ, per germline (reference sequence). The CDR3 is 19 residues long. The CDR3 DNA sequence: TGTGCCAGCAGCTCAGCGGTACTAGCGGGAGGGCCAGGCGGGTACGAGCAGTACTTC. Translating gives CASSSAVLAGGPGGYEQYF.

With regard to this clone: An end of the junction differs from the germline gene, which may be a read error. The V call is TRBV18, the J call TRBJ1-2; weak D call: TRBD1 (6 bases). The CDR3 has 16 residues. Germline-derived CDR1 and CDR2 are KGHSH and LQKENI. CDR3 DNA sequence: TGTGCCAGCTCACCTGCCAAATCTGGACAGATCTATGACTACACCTTC. Amino acid sequence: CASSPAKSGQIYDYTF.

V and J are TRBV6-6 and TRBJ2-5; no reliable D call. The V gene lost 7 bases and the J gene lost 5 bases, with 14 bases spanning the gap. The CDR3 is 13 amino acids. CDR1 MNHNY and CDR2 SVGAGI come from the germline V gene (reference sequence). The CDR3 is CASKSVVKETQYF. Here the CDR3 DNA reads TGTGCCAGCAAGAGCGTGGTGAAGGAGACCCAGTACTTC.

The chain combines TRBV7-6 with TRBJ1-1; D ambiguous. V gave up 1 base and J gave up 5 bases, with 11 bases separating them. The CDR3 covers 14 residues. CDR1 is SGHVS, CDR2 FNYEAQ, per germline. This CDR3 reads CASSLDRGGTEAFF. The CDR3 region has the DNA TGTGCCAGCAGCTTAGACCGGGGAGGGACTGAAGCTTTCTTT.

This CDR3 reads CASSSNRDRGTVYGYTF. The DNA for the CDR3 is TGTGCCAGCAGCTCTAACCGGGACAGGGGGACGGTCTATGGCTACACCTTC. The rearrangement links TRBV9 to TRBJ1-2; TRBD1 matches at 11 bases. V was clipped by 4 bases and J by 4 bases; unmatched bases: 12. CDR3 length: 17 residues. Germline lookup yields CDR1 SGDLS and CDR2 YYNGEE.

J is TRBJ2-1 and V is TRBV29-1; TRBD2 might be the D (7 bases). Per the germline V gene, CDR1 is SQVTM and CDR2 is ANQGSEA. The CDR3 totals 15 residues. Between the trimmed V and J ends, which lost 6 bases and 0 bases, there was a span of 15 bases. The CDR3 DNA is TGCAGCGTCGGGGGGCGGGCAAGCTCCTACAATGAGCAGTTCTTC. Amino acid sequence: CSVGGRASSYNEQFF.

CDR3 loop: CASSYSTGGYGYTF. Written as DNA, the CDR3 is TGTGCCAGCAGTTACTCCACAGGGGGCTATGGCTACACCTTC. The chain uses TRBV6-6 and TRBJ1-2; 8 bases agree with TRBD1. Germline lookup yields CDR1 MNHNY and CDR2 SVGAGI (reference sequence). The CDR3 covers 14 residues. The J segment lost 4 bases and the V segment lost 0 bases, leaving 1 base of the junction unmatched.

V gene TRBV27 combines with J gene TRBJ1-6; 9 nucleotides agree with TRBD1. CDR1 is MNHEY, CDR2 SMNVEV, per germline (reference sequence). Trimming cost V 7 bases and J 6 bases; bases outside gene matches: 7. CDR3 length equals 15 residues. CDR3 amino acids: CASTLYRGPNSPLHF. CDR3 nucleotides: TGTGCCAGCACCCTCTACAGGGGGCCTAATTCACCCCTCCACTTT.

The DNA for the CDR3 is TGTGCCAGCAGTTACTCGTCTAGCCGAGAGCAGTTCTTC. Protein sequence: CASSYSSSREQFF. The chain links TRBV6-7 to TRBJ2-1; D perhaps matches TRBD2 (5 bases). TRBV6-7 is treated as an ORF (open reading frame) with a function not yet certain. This CDR3 contains 13 residues. V was clipped by 0 bases and J by 10 bases, with 10 bases between them.

The rearrangement joins TRBV5-6 to TRBJ1-1; D unresolved. Per the germline V gene, CDR1 is SGHDT and CDR2 is YYEEEE. CDR3 length equals 12 residues. The V end was cut by 7 bases, the J end by 7 bases, with 14 bases between. The chain's CDR3 is CASSIGGFEAFF. The CDR3 coding sequence is TGTGCCAGCTCAATCGGCGGTTTTGAAGCTTTCTTT.

The rearrangement uses TRBV30 and TRBJ2-5; D is perhaps TRBD1 (5 bases). CDR1 GTSNPN and CDR2 SVGIG come from the germline V gene (reference sequence). This CDR3 region has 13 residues. V was pared by 0 bases and J by 5 bases, with 10 bases between. The CDR3 DNA is TGTGCCTGGAGTGTCAGGGTCAGCGAGACCCAGTACTTC. Protein sequence: CAWSVRVSETQYF.

The chain employs TRBV4-1 and TRBJ1-4; D is possibly TRBD1 (5 bases). Germline values: CDR1 MGHRA, CDR2 YSYEKL. V lost 8 bases, J lost 2 bases, and 15 bases lay in between. This CDR3 has 15 amino acids. The CDR3 is CASRDQGRTNEKLFF. CDR3 sequence (DNA): TGCGCCAGCCGAGATCAGGGTAGGACTAATGAAAAACTGTTTTTT.

The genes are TRBV2 and TRBJ2-1, with D possibly matching TRBD2 (6 bases). Between the trimmed V and J ends, which lost 5 bases and 2 bases, there was a span of 16 bases. The CDR3 is 16 residues long. The germline gives CDR1 SNHLY, CDR2 FYNNEI. CDR3 sequence (DNA): TGTGCCAGCAGTATGATACCTAGCGCCGCCTACAATGAGCAGTTCTTC. Its protein is CASSMIPSAAYNEQFF.

The V and J genes are TRBV18 and TRBJ2-1; weak D call: TRBD2 (6 bases). The CDR3 loop spans 15 amino acids. Germline-derived CDR1 and CDR2 are KGHSH and LQKENI. The V and J ends lost 0 bases and 6 bases respectively, with 12 bases between them. Here the CDR3 DNA reads TGTGCCAGCTCACCACCAGCCAAGCGGGTCAATGAGCAGTTCTTC. Its protein is CASSPPAKRVNEQFF.

The chain combines TRBV7-9 with TRBJ2-5, with TRBD2 identical over 11 bases. CDR3 size: 16 residues. Trimming cost V 4 bases and J 0 bases; bases outside gene matches: 4. Per the germline V gene, CDR1 is SEHNR and CDR2 is FQNEAQ (reference sequence). The CDR3 loop is CASSSTSGAYQETQYF. The CDR3 DNA reads as TGTGCCAGCAGCTCGACTAGCGGGGCGTACCAAGAGACCCAGTACTTC.

This rearrangement joins TRBV21-1 to TRBJ2-7; the table names TRBD1, a call not compared with the DNA. TRBV21-1 is reported as a pseudogene. The CDR3 runs 15 residues. Here the CDR3 reads CASSKRRDRSYEQYF. The CDR3 DNA reads as TGTGCCAGCAGCAAAAGGCGGGACAGATCCTACGAGCAGTACTTC.

The chain carries TRBV7-7 and TRBJ1-5; maybe TRBD1 (5 bases). The ends were cut back, 5 bases at V and 5 bases at J, with 10 bases in the middle. Germline V gene lookup returns CDR1 SSHAT and CDR2 FNYEAQ (reference sequence). This CDR3 contains 13 residues. The CDR3 bases are TGTGCCAGCAGCCAAGACAGACATCAGCCCCAGCATTTT. Its translation: CASSQDRHQPQHF.